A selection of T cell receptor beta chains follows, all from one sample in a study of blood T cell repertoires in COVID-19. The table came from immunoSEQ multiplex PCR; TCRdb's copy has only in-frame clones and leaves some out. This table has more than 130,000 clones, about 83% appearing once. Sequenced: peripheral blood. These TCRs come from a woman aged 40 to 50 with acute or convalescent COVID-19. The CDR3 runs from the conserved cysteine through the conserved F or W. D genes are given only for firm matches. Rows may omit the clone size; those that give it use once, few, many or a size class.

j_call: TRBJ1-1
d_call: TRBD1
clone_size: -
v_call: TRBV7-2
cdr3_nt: TGTGCCAGCAGCCTGGACAGGGGCAAGATGAACACTGAAGCTTTCTTT
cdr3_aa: CASSLDRGKMNTEAFF

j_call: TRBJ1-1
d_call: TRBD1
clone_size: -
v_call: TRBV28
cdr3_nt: TGTGCCAGCAGTCCTGCGGGACAGGGGTTGACTGAAGCTTTCTTT
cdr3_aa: CASSPAGQGLTEAFF

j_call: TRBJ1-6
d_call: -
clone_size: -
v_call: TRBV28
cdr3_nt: TGTGCCAGCAGTTTACATAGCAGCGTGCCCAATTCACCCCTCCACTTT
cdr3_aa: CASSLHSSVPNSPLHF

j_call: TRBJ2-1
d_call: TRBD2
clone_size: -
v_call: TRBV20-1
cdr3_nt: TGCAGTGCTAGTGGGGGACTACCCAGACTAAATGAGCAGTTCTTC
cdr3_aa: CSASGGLPRLNEQFF

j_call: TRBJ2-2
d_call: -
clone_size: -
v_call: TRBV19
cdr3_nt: TGTGCCAGTACAAACAAGCGAGTCTCCGCGAACACCGGGGAGCTGTTTTTT
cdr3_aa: CASTNKRVSANTGELFF

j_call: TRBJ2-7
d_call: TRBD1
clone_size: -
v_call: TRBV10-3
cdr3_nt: TGTGCCATCAGCACCGGGACAGCCGACGAGCAGTACTTC
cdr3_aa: CAISTGTADEQYF

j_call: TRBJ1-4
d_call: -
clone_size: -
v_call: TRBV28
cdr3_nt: TGTGCCAGCAGTTTGTACAGGGAAGGGCGACTGTTTTTT
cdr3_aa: CASSLYREGRLFF

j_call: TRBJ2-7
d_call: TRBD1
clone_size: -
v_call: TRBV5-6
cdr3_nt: TGTGCCAGCAGCCTAGGACAGGCGGTTTACGAGCAGTACTTC
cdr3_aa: CASSLGQAVYEQYF

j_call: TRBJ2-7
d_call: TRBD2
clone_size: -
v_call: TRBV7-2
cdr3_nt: TGTGCCAGCAGCACCCGACTAGCGGGATCCTACGAGCAGTACTTC
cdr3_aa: CASSTRLAGSYEQYF

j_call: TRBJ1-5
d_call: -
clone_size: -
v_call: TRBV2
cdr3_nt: TGTGCCAGCAGTGCTTGGGGGGATCAGCCCCAGCATTTT
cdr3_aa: CASSAWGDQPQHF

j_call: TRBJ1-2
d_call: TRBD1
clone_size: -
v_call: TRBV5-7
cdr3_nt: TGTGCCAGCAGGGGGGAGGGACAGGGGGCTCTCGGCTATGGCTACACCTTC
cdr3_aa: CASRGEGQGALGYGYTF

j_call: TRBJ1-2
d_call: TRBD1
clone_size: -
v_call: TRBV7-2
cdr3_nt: TGTGCCAGCAGACACACCGGACAGGGGGATGGCTACACCTTC
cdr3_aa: CASRHTGQGDGYTF

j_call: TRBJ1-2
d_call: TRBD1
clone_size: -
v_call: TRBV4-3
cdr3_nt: TGCGCCAGCAGCCCCTCCCCGGGGGACAGCAACTATGGCTACACCTTC
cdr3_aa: CASSPSPGDSNYGYTF

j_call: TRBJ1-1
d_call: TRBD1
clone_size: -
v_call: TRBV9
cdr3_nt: TGTGCCAGCAGCGTGGCACCAGGGGACAGTTTAGCTTTCTTT
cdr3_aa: CASSVAPGDSLAFF

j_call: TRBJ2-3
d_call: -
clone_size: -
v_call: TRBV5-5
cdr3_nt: TGTGCCAGCAGCTTGTGGCGGGTACCTAGCACAGATACGCAGTATTTT
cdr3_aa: CASSLWRVPSTDTQYF

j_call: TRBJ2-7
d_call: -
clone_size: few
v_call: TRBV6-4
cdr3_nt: TGTGCCAGCGCGAGGACAGATTCCGGGCAGAGGGGACCCTACGAGCAGTACTTC
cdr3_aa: CASARTDSGQRGPYEQYF

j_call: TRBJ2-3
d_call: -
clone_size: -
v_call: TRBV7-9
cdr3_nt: TGTGCCAGCAGCTTGGGACTTAGACTCCCCCCCGATACGCAGTATTTT
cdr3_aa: CASSLGLRLPPDTQYF

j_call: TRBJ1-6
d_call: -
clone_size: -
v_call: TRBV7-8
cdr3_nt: TGTGCCAGCAGCTTAGGGGGGACTGAATATAATTCACCCCTCCACTTT
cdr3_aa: CASSLGGTEYNSPLHF

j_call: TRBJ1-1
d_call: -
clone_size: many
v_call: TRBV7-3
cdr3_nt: TGTGCCAGCAGCCTACATCAGGGGAACACTGAAGCTTTCTTT
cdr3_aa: CASSLHQGNTEAFF

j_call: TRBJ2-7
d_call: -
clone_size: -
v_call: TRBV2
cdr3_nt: TGTGCCAGCATACCGGGACAAACCTCCTACGAGCAGTACTTC
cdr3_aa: CASIPGQTSYEQYF

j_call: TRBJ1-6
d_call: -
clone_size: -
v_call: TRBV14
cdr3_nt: TGTGCCAGCAGCCCCCCGGAGCCGAATTCACCCCTCCACTTT
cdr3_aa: CASSPPEPNSPLHF

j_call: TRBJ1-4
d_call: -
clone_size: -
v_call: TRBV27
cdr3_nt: TGTGCCAGCAGTTTATTTTGGCAGGGGATGAATGAAAAACTGTTTTTT
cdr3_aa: CASSLFWQGMNEKLFF

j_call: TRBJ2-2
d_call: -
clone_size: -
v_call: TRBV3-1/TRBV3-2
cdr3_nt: TGTGCCAGCAGCCTGACAGGCAAGGGCGGGGAGCTGTTTTTT
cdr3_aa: CASSLTGKGGELFF

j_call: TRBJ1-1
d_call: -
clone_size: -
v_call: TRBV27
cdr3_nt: TGTGCCAGCAGTTTAGGGCAGGGGAACACTGAAGCTTTCTTT
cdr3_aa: CASSLGQGNTEAFF

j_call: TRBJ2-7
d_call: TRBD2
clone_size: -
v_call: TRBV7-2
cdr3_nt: TGTGCCAGCAGTCCGGGACTAGCGGGAGGAACCGAGCAGTACTTC
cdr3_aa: CASSPGLAGGTEQYF

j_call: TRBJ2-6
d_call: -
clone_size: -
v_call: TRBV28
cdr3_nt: TGTGCCAGCAGTTTAAGGGGCTCTGGGGCCAACGTCCTGACTTTC
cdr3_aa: CASSLRGSGANVLTF

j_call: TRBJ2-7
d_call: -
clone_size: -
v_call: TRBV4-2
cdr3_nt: TGTGCCAGCAGCCAAGACGAGATAGGAGGCTCCTACGAGCAGTACTTC
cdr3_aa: CASSQDEIGGSYEQYF

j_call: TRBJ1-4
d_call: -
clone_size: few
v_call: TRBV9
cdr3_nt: TGTGCCAGCAGCGTAGAGGGGAGGACTAATGAAAAACTGTTTTTT
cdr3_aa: CASSVEGRTNEKLFF

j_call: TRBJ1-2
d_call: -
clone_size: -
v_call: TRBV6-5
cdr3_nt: TGTGCCAGCAGTTACGGGGGGGGGTATGGCTACACCTTC
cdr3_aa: CASSYGGGYGYTF

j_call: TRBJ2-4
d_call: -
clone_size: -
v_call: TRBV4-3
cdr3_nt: TGCGCCAGCACCTCCAACCTTGGGGGGGCAGGGTATAACAAAAACATTCAGTACTTC
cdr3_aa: CASTSNLGGAGYNKNIQYF